These 25 T cell receptor beta chains came from one sample sequenced in a study of T cell repertoires in aging, cancer and after chemotherapy. The template was genomic DNA from peripheral blood, not RNA. A mixed TRB-A/B primer pool amplified rearranged TRB by multiplex touch-down PCR. TCRdb processed the multiplex PCR reads anew with MiXCR; each CDR3 protein has one entry. The sample lists 4,000 to 5,500 distinct CDR3 sequences; about 36% were seen once. The sequenced material came from blood. Source of these receptors: a human donor with a blood cancer.

This clonotype was observed a few times. The chain recombines TRBV6-5 with TRBJ1-2, with D perhaps matching TRBD1 (5 bases). This CDR3 comprises 16 residues. The germline V and J ends were trimmed by 6 bases and 3 bases, with 20 bases remaining between them. Germline CDR1 reads MNHEY; CDR2 reads SVGAGI. The CDR3 DNA is TGTGCCAGCAGGGTACGGGAAGCAGGGCTGCACTATGGCTACACCTTC. Translation gives CASRVREAGLHYGYTF.

The chain joins TRBV5-6 to TRBJ2-5; 12 positions agree with TRBD2. The CDR3 loop spans 14 amino acids. From germline, CDR1 is SGHDT and CDR2 YYEEEE. The V segment lost 2 bases and the J segment 5 bases; nucleotides outside the gene matches: 1. The CDR3, as DNA: TGTGCCAGCAGCTTCGGACTAGCGGGGGAGACCCAGTACTTC. Translating it yields CASSFGLAGETQYF.

This clonotype was counted a single time. The chain is built from TRBV12-3 or TRBV12-4 and TRBJ2-7; 8 bases are shared with TRBD2. The CDR3 length is 16 residues. V lost 1 base and J lost 3; bases outside the gene matches: 8. CDR3 loop: CASSLGVAGRVYEQYF. The CDR3 coding sequence is TGTGCCAGCAGTTTAGGGGTGGCCGGGAGGGTCTACGAGCAGTACTTC.

DNA of the CDR3: TGTGCCAGTAGTTCGAGGTCCCTACACTACGAGCAGTACTTC. Translation gives CASSSRSLHYEQYF. V is TRBV19 and J is TRBJ2-7; D is uncertain. Germline assignment: CDR1 LNHDA and CDR2 SQIVND (reference sequence). V lost 5 bases and J lost 3, with 14 bases in between. The CDR3 is 14 amino acids.

This rearrangement joins TRBV28 to TRBJ1-5, with 7 bases identical to TRBD1. The CDR3 sequence is 16 residues long. V shed 2 bases, J shed 7 bases, and the junction held 11 bases outside the gene matches. Germline CDR1 is MDHEN and CDR2 is SYDVKM. For the CDR3, the DNA is TGTGCCAGCAGTTTACGCGCAGGGGGTCTTGCACAGCCCCAGCATTTT. Protein: CASSLRAGGLAQPQHF.

This clonotype showed up just once. The rearrangement uses TRBV5-6 and TRBJ2-7; tentative D call: TRBD1 (6 bases). Between the trimmed V and J ends, which lost 0 bases and 1 base, there was a span of 11 bases. Germline lookup yields CDR1 SGHDT and CDR2 YYEEEE. CDR3 size: 15 residues. The DNA for the CDR3 is TGTGCCAGCAGCTTGGTGCAGGGGATTTCCTACGAGCAGTACGTC. Protein: CASSLVQGISYEQYV.

By its share, this clonotype is medium-sized. The chain couples TRBV30 to TRBJ1-5; no clear D gene. This CDR3 contains 15 residues. V shed 5 bases and J shed 1 base, with 15 bases lying between them. CDR1 is GTSNPN and CDR2 is SVGIG in the germline V gene (reference sequence). The CDR3 sequence is CAWAPPLGSNQPQHF. In nucleotides, the CDR3 is TGTGCCTGGGCCCCCCCTTTAGGCAGCAATCAGCCCCAGCATTTT.

Notes on this clonotype: A much larger clone is a single base away; this may be a read error. The V and J genes are TRBV12-3 or TRBV12-4 and TRBJ2-6; D not certain. There are 15 residues in the CDR3. The V end was cut by 1 base, the J end by 5 bases, with 9 bases between. The DNA for the CDR3 is TGTGCCAGCAGTTTAGGAGCAACTAGGGCCAACGTCCTGACTTTC. Amino acid sequence: CASSLGATRANVLTF.

As concerns this clonotype: Germline is not matched at one junction end, which may reflect a read error. The V call is TRBV5-6, the J call TRBJ2-1; possible D gene TRBD2, 6 bases. The CDR3 extends over 15 amino acids. Germline assignment: CDR1 SGHDT and CDR2 YYEEEE. The CDR3 is CASSLGPGGYNEQFF. As DNA, the CDR3 is TGCGCCAGCAGCCTGGGACCCGGAGGGTACAATGAGCAGTTCTTC.

The CDR3 bases are TGTGCCAGCAGCGGACCCGGACAGGGGGTTGTCAGCAATCAGCCCCAGCATTTT. Amino acids: CASSGPGQGVVSNQPQHF. The genes are TRBV6-6 and TRBJ1-5, with 10 bases fitting TRBD1. Germline values: CDR1 MNHNY, CDR2 SVGAGI (reference sequence). With V trimmed by 6 bases and J by 1 base, 12 bases remained unmatched. The CDR3 covers 18 residues.

The V call is TRBV24-1, the J call TRBJ2-2, with 7 bases that match TRBD1. The trim removed 5 bases at V and 1 base at J, leaving 12 bases unmatched. Germline assignment: CDR1 KGHDR and CDR2 SFDVKD. The CDR3 sequence is 18 residues long. CDR3 DNA sequence: TGTGCCACCAGTGGATTTGGTAGGGGGCAGTTGAACACCGGGGAGCTGTTTTTT. It specifies CATSGFGRGQLNTGELFF.

Concerning this clonotype itself: At one end, the junction sequence differs from germline, possibly due to a read error. The chain has TRBV5-1 and TRBJ2-1, with 8 nucleotides matching TRBD1. The CDR3 is 16 amino acids. CDR1 is SGHRS, CDR2 YFSETQ, per germline. The CDR3 sequence: CASSKQGQARGNEQFF. The DNA of the CDR3 is TGTGCCAGCAGCAAACAGGGACAGGCGAGGGGCAATGAGCAGTTCTTC.

The rearrangement links TRBV12-3 or TRBV12-4 to TRBJ2-7; D possibly uses TRBD1 or TRBD2 (5 bases each). V lost 8 bases and J lost 2, with 13 bases in between. The CDR3 extends over 13 amino acids. The CDR3 DNA sequence: TGTGCCAGCGGTCTCCTGGGGGCCTACGAGCAGTACTTC. Its protein product is CASGLLGAYEQYF.

The table lists this clonotype with a few counts. The chain uses TRBV19 and TRBJ2-7, with D perhaps TRBD1 (5 bases). The CDR3 is 12 amino acids. V lost 2 bases and J 5 bases, leaving 7 bases between the germline ends. The germline V gene encodes CDR1 LNHDA and CDR2 SQIVND (reference sequence). The CDR3 nucleotides read TGTGCCAGTAGTATAACAGGTGACGAGCAGTACTTC. The encoded protein is CASSITGDEQYF.

The genes are TRBV6-5 and TRBJ1-4, with TRBD1 identical over 8 bases. The CDR3 loop spans 13 amino acids. Germline loops: CDR1 MNHEY, CDR2 SVGAGI. The V gene end was trimmed by 6 bases and the J gene end by 13 bases; junction bases not matched to a gene: 10. The CDR3 DNA sequence: TGTGCCAGCAGGGGGACAGGAAATGGGGGACTGTTTTTT. Protein product: CASRGTGNGGLFF.

This clonotype appeared a single time. This chain connects TRBV6-5 to TRBJ2-7; TRBD1 or TRBD2 may be the D gene (5 bases each). Germline loops: CDR1 MNHEY, CDR2 SVGAGI. V gave up 6 bases and J gave up 2 bases, with 14 bases separating them. This CDR3 spans 14 amino acids. The CDR3 DNA reads TGTGCCAGCAGACCCCAGGGACCAACCTACGAGCAGTACTTC. It translates to CASRPQGPTYEQYF.

This chain links TRBV20-1 with TRBJ1-1; 9 positions agree with TRBD1. J lost 8 bases, V lost 6 bases, and 16 bases had no gene match. CDR1 is DFQATT and CDR2 is SNEGSKA in the germline V gene (reference sequence). The CDR3 is 15 residues long. The CDR3 bases are TGCAGTGCGGACTGGGGGATAAGACAGGGGGGCGAAGCTTTCTTT. Encoded protein: CSADWGIRQGGEAFF.

A word on this clonotype: A read error may produce the germline difference seen at one junction end. The chain recombines TRBV5-6 with TRBJ2-6, with D perhaps TRBD1 or TRBD2 (5 bases each). The CDR3 is 16 amino acids. Germline CDR1 and CDR2: SGHDT and YYEEEE. The CDR3 sequence is CASAAGLSSGAHVLTF. CDR3 coding DNA: TGTGCCAGCGCCGCAGGACTCAGCTCTGGGGCCCACGTCCTGACTTTC.

The chain combines TRBV6-5 with TRBJ1-5; unclear D gene. Trimming removed 7 bases from V and 0 bases from J, with 4 bases in between. Germline values: CDR1 MNHEY, CDR2 SVGAGI. The CDR3 extends over 12 amino acids. The chain's CDR3 is CASTNSNQPQHF. CDR3 coding DNA: TGTGCCAGCACCAATAGCAATCAGCCCCAGCATTTT.

The gene calls are TRBV7-9 and TRBJ2-4; D uncertain. The DNA end is a closer match to TRBJ2-5, so the J assignment may be wrong. The CDR3 is 13 amino acids. Germline CDR1 and CDR2: SEHNR and FQNEAQ (reference sequence). The CDR3 is CASSLAVWETQYF. CDR3 coding DNA: TGTGCCAGCAGCTTAGCGGTCTGGGAGACCCAGTACTTC.

The chain couples TRBV20-1 to TRBJ2-2; tentatively, D is TRBD1 (5 bases). The CDR3 length is 14 residues. Germline assignment: CDR1 DFQATT and CDR2 SNEGSKA (reference sequence). Trimming shortened V by 3 bases and J by 4 bases, and 12 bases separated the two germline ends. The CDR3 sequence: CSARIGAITGELFF. In DNA, the CDR3 is TGCAGTGCTAGGATAGGGGCCATCACCGGGGAGCTGTTTTTT.

The V and J genes are TRBV20-1 and TRBJ2-2, with 10 positions matching TRBD2. In germline, CDR1 is DFQATT, CDR2 SNEGSKA (reference sequence). CDR3 length: 17 amino acids. V trimming: 0 bases; J trimming: 6 bases; junction bases outside the gene matches: 10. DNA of the CDR3: TGCAGTGCTAGAGATTGGACAAGCGGGGGGGAAGCCGGGGAGCTGTTTTTT. Protein sequence: CSARDWTSGGEAGELFF.

The V and J genes are TRBV6-5 and TRBJ2-3, with TRBD1 matching 8 bases. The J segment lost 4 bases and the V segment lost 10 bases, leaving 7 bases of the junction unmatched. The CDR3 is 13 amino acids. Germline lookup yields CDR1 MNHEY and CDR2 SVGAGI. CDR3 protein: CATGQGSSDTQYF. The CDR3 DNA reads as TGTGCCACCGGACAGGGTAGCTCAGATACGCAGTATTTT.

The V call is TRBV6-1, the J call TRBJ1-6; 10 bases match TRBD1. This CDR3 is 14 amino acids long. Germline assignment: CDR1 MNHNS and CDR2 SASEGT. The V segment lost 7 bases and the J segment 7 bases; nucleotides outside the gene matches: 4. The CDR3 reads CASTRDRGNSPLHF. CDR3 sequence (DNA): TGTGCCAGCACTCGGGACAGGGGAAATTCACCCCTCCACTTT.

This clonotype showed up just a few times. The chain couples TRBV7-9 to TRBJ1-2, with D maybe TRBD1 (6 bases). Germline assignment: CDR1 SEHNR and CDR2 FQNEAQ (reference sequence). The CDR3 length is 13 residues. Trimming pared 3 bases from V and 4 bases from J, leaving 9 bases between. The CDR3 sequence: CASSFAQGYGYTF. The CDR3 bases are TGTGCCAGCAGCTTCGCACAGGGCTATGGCTACACCTTC.